This TCR beta chain originates from a study of blood T cell repertoires in COVID-19. In the study overall: Cohort 3 recovery required two negative PCRs, clearance, or symptom resolution.

Participants were placed into cohorts based on the clinical history they reported. In the original analysis: Amplification from reference gene primers served as the basis for estimated nucleated cell counts. The data were produced by immunoSEQ multiplex PCR, yet TCRdb's version contains in-frame clones alone and is incomplete. Clonal size and the V and J genes are those of that table, whereas D and trimming came from the DNA. The data show 200,000 to 250,000 clones, around 86% seen once. Germline V CDR1 and CDR2: KGHSH, LQKENI. V lost 3 bases and J 3 bases, leaving 11 bases between the germline ends. This CDR3 spans 15 amino acids.

This sequence originates from a young man in a cohort exposed to, infected with or recovered from COVID-19 (not recorded which). The source material was PBMCs or T cells enriched from blood (not recorded which). The rearrangement joins TRBV18 to TRBJ2-2, with D tentatively TRBD1 (6 bases). This CDR3 reads CASSPWDIHTGELFF. CDR3 nucleotide sequence: TGTGCCAGCTCACCTTGGGACATCCACACCGGGGAGCTGTTTTTT.